This record concerns one TCR beta chain sequence. The assay was immunoSEQ multiplex PCR, and TCRdb's table has in-frame clones only and misses some. The repertoire holds some 150,000 clones, with approximately 86% as singletons. This specimen belongs to a study of cytomegalovirus exposure and HLA in healthy donors. At the level of the study: The same platform as the approximately 640 first-cohort repertoires was used for the 100 to 150 validation repertoires, a later analysis reported.

This CDR3 has 14 residues. The V end lost 10 bases, the J end lost 1 base, and 16 bases lay between the germline ends. Germline CDR1 reads LNHDA; CDR2 reads SQIVND (reference sequence). The V call is TRBV19, the J call TRBJ1-1, with TRBD1 as a possible D gene (6 bases). The sequence was collected from a man aged 18 to 30 in good health and CMV-seropositive. The sequencing sample was made of PBMCs. The CDR3 region has the DNA TGTGCCACCGAACCGGGGACACAGAACACTGAAGCTTTCTTT. Its translation: CATEPGTQNTEAFF.